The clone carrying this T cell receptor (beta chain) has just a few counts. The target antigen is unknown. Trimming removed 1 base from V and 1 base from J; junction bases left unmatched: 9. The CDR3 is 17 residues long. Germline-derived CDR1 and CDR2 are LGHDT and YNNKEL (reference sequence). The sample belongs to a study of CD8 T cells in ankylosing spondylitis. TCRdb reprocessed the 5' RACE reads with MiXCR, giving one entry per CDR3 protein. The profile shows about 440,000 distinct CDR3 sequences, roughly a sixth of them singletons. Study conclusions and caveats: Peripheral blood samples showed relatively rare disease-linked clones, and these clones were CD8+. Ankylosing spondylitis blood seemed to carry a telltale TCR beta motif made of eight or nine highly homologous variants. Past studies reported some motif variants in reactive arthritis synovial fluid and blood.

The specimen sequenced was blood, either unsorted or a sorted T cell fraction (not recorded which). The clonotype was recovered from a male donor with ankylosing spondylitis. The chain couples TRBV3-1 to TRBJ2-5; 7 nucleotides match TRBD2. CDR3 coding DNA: TGTGCCAGCAGCCAAGGTCTCCGCGGGGGACTCCAAGAGACCCAGTACTTC. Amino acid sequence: CASSQGLRGGLQETQYF.